This T cell receptor (beta chain) comes out of a study of T cell clonality in common variable immunodeficiency. Of CVID subjects, about 14 were female and fewer than 30 male, mean age roughly 40. Caucasian heritage predominated among both patients and controls. The V gene's germline CDR1 is SGHTA and CDR2 FQGTGA. This CDR3 has 13 residues. V was clipped by 3 bases and J by 7 bases, with 7 bases between them. About this clone itself: Its antigen remains unknown. From the germline J gene comes the end of the CDR3, since the read stops 3 residues before it.

General study results and limits: Common variable immunodeficiency TCR beta sequences reportedly had fewer deletions and N-nucleotide insertions. Repertoire-complication correlations in CVID were limited by patient heterogeneity.

The data were produced by immunoSEQ multiplex PCR, yet TCRdb's version contains in-frame clones alone and is incomplete. There are about 31,000 clones in the sample, none observed a single time. Sample: peripheral blood mononuclear cells. The chain joins TRBV7-3 to TRBJ1-6; no clear D gene. The source is a human donor with common variable immunodeficiency. The CDR3 loop reads CASSLPGNSPLHF. The sequenced part of the CDR3 DNA is TGTGCCAGCAGCTTGCCCGGGAATTCACCC. The full variable domain, completed using reference TRBV7-3 and TRBJ1-6, is GAGVSQTPSNKVTEKGKYVELRCDPISGHTALYWYRQSLGQGPEFLIYFQGTGAADDSGLPNDRFFAVRPEGSVSTLKIQRTERGDSAVYLCASSLPGNSPLHFGNGTRLTVT.